Listed below are T cell receptor beta chains from one sample, sequenced in a study of T cells in Graves' hyperthyroidism and ophthalmopathy. TCRdb reprocessed the multiplex PCR reads via MiXCR and lists one record per CDR3 protein. The sample lists about 640,000 distinct CDR3 sequences; about a fifth were seen once. The sequencing sample was made of blood. All receptors come from a man aged 25-45 years with Graves' ophthalmopathy. CDR3s include the opening cysteine and the closing phenylalanine or tryptophan. The D gene is left open where the match is weak.

CDR3 protein: CATSRGTDTQYF; D gene: NA; V gene: TRBV24-1; J gene: TRBJ2-3
CDR3 protein: CASSSLGTSNEQYF; D gene: TRBD2; V gene: TRBV11-2; J gene: TRBJ2-7
CDR3 protein: CASREFPGQGYF; D gene: TRBD1; V gene: TRBV6-1; J gene: TRBJ2-4
CDR3 protein: CSALDRVDNQPQHF; D gene: TRBD1; V gene: TRBV20-1; J gene: TRBJ1-5
CDR3 protein: CSAEGWRYNEQFF; D gene: NA; V gene: TRBV29-1; J gene: TRBJ2-1
CDR3 protein: CASSLEPGLATYNEQFF; D gene: TRBD2; V gene: TRBV4-3; J gene: TRBJ2-1
CDR3 protein: CASSPTGGETQYF; D gene: TRBD1; V gene: TRBV5-4; J gene: TRBJ2-5
CDR3 protein: CASSPPGLAPDTQYF; D gene: TRBD2; V gene: TRBV18; J gene: TRBJ2-3
CDR3 protein: CASSARDRGKLGNQPQHF; D gene: TRBD1; V gene: TRBV6-1; J gene: TRBJ1-5
CDR3 protein: CAWSRGLAGEQFF; D gene: TRBD2; V gene: TRBV30; J gene: TRBJ2-1
CDR3 protein: CASSSWTGVNGLADYNEQFF; D gene: NA; V gene: TRBV6-1; J gene: TRBJ2-1
CDR3 protein: CASSLRTSGTYPYEQYF; D gene: TRBD2; V gene: TRBV6-1; J gene: TRBJ2-7
CDR3 protein: CASSKGLAGGTYNEQFF; D gene: TRBD2; V gene: TRBV5-1; J gene: TRBJ2-1
CDR3 protein: CASTYDRGYNSPLHF; D gene: TRBD1; V gene: TRBV3-1; J gene: TRBJ1-6
CDR3 protein: CASSSQREGAKNIQYF; D gene: NA; V gene: TRBV7-9; J gene: TRBJ2-4
CDR3 protein: CSAISWRESTDTQYF; D gene: TRBD2; V gene: TRBV20-1; J gene: TRBJ2-3
CDR3 protein: CASSLSLDSSPYEQYF; D gene: NA; V gene: TRBV27; J gene: TRBJ2-7
CDR3 protein: CASSSLPGNTGELFF; D gene: NA; V gene: TRBV12-3/TRBV12-4; J gene: TRBJ2-2
CDR3 protein: CASSQGSYEQYF; D gene: NA; V gene: TRBV3-1; J gene: TRBJ2-7
CDR3 protein: CASSLRQGHEQYF; D gene: TRBD1; V gene: TRBV7-2; J gene: TRBJ2-7
CDR3 protein: CASSYEAEPLFYEQYF; D gene: NA; V gene: TRBV6-2/TRBV6-3; J gene: TRBJ2-7
CDR3 protein: CASSVGQGEDKNIQYF; D gene: TRBD1; V gene: TRBV6-1; J gene: TRBJ2-4
CDR3 protein: CASTHREQGARIGDNYEQYF; D gene: TRBD1; V gene: TRBV4-3; J gene: TRBJ2-7
CDR3 protein: CASSATGSGNTIYF; D gene: NA; V gene: TRBV6-1; J gene: TRBJ1-3
CDR3 protein: CASSRAGVSTDTQYF; D gene: TRBD2; V gene: TRBV3-1; J gene: TRBJ2-3
CDR3 protein: CSARESSGTSFDEQYF; D gene: TRBD2; V gene: TRBV20-1; J gene: TRBJ2-7
CDR3 protein: CASTFKRGRNTEAFF; D gene: TRBD1; V gene: TRBV19; J gene: TRBJ1-1
CDR3 protein: CASSQSFRGGEKLFF; D gene: TRBD1; V gene: TRBV7-2; J gene: TRBJ1-4
CDR3 protein: CASSSIPGGHGNEQYF; D gene: TRBD1; V gene: TRBV28; J gene: NA
CDR3 protein: CASSSGENEQFF; D gene: NA; V gene: TRBV5-1; J gene: TRBJ2-1
CDR3 protein: CASSPGGGNVLTF; D gene: TRBD2; V gene: TRBV3-1; J gene: TRBJ2-6
CDR3 protein: CASSLTSSGEWGKLFF; D gene: NA; V gene: TRBV12-3/TRBV12-4; J gene: TRBJ1-4
CDR3 protein: CASSQGLDRNEQFF; D gene: TRBD2; V gene: TRBV3-1; J gene: TRBJ2-1
CDR3 protein: CASSERDPGGNEQFF; D gene: NA; V gene: TRBV2; J gene: TRBJ2-1
CDR3 protein: CAISDSGTGGAWNTEAFF; D gene: TRBD1; V gene: TRBV10-3; J gene: TRBJ1-1
CDR3 protein: CASSGQGREFRNEQFF; D gene: NA; V gene: TRBV7-9; J gene: TRBJ2-1
CDR3 protein: CASSQNRQGNYGYTF; D gene: NA; V gene: TRBV4-3; J gene: TRBJ1-2
CDR3 protein: CATSPSGKGEQFF; D gene: TRBD2; V gene: TRBV24-1; J gene: TRBJ2-1
CDR3 protein: CASSPTDPYEQYF; D gene: NA; V gene: TRBV18; J gene: TRBJ2-7
CDR3 protein: CSARSRLAGTDTQYF; D gene: TRBD2; V gene: TRBV20-1; J gene: TRBJ2-3
CDR3 protein: CASGRAGEQFF; D gene: TRBD2; V gene: TRBV11-2; J gene: TRBJ2-1
CDR3 protein: CASSHLGKEHYGYTF; D gene: NA; V gene: TRBV2; J gene: TRBJ1-2
CDR3 protein: CASSLVGQGGNQPQHF; D gene: TRBD1; V gene: TRBV5-4; J gene: TRBJ1-5
CDR3 protein: CASSYTSGSTDTQYF; D gene: TRBD2; V gene: TRBV6-6; J gene: TRBJ2-3
CDR3 protein: CATFETREGRYNEQFF; D gene: TRBD2; V gene: TRBV28; J gene: TRBJ2-1
CDR3 protein: CASSLVPGQERSSEQFF; D gene: NA; V gene: TRBV5-1; J gene: TRBJ2-1
CDR3 protein: CASSIDLLAGGANEQFF; D gene: TRBD2; V gene: TRBV19; J gene: TRBJ2-1
CDR3 protein: CATSDDREIEQYF; D gene: TRBD1; V gene: TRBV24-1; J gene: TRBJ2-7
CDR3 protein: CTSSQAWGGLAGDLYEQYF; D gene: TRBD2; V gene: TRBV3-1; J gene: TRBJ2-7
CDR3 protein: CASSVDANYGYTF; D gene: NA; V gene: TRBV3-1; J gene: TRBJ1-2
CDR3 protein: CASSQDVGGSRYGYTF; D gene: TRBD1; V gene: TRBV4-1; J gene: TRBJ1-2
CDR3 protein: CASSAYRNTEAFF; D gene: NA; V gene: TRBV7-9; J gene: TRBJ1-1
CDR3 protein: CASSEKGRGGGQYF; D gene: TRBD2; V gene: TRBV6-1; J gene: TRBJ2-3
CDR3 protein: CASRDRAGANVLTF; D gene: TRBD1; V gene: TRBV12-3/TRBV12-4; J gene: TRBJ2-6
CDR3 protein: CASSRTGGRTEAFF; D gene: TRBD1; V gene: TRBV12-3/TRBV12-4; J gene: TRBJ1-1
CDR3 protein: CASSPQGTSGRANTGELFF; D gene: TRBD2; V gene: TRBV11-2; J gene: TRBJ2-2
CDR3 protein: CASNDPGLDNTDTQYF; D gene: TRBD2; V gene: TRBV2; J gene: TRBJ2-3
CDR3 protein: CSAYDRDRGYTDTQYF; D gene: TRBD1; V gene: TRBV20-1; J gene: TRBJ2-3
CDR3 protein: CASSQDVTGVADTQYF; D gene: NA; V gene: TRBV4-1; J gene: TRBJ2-3